This paragraph covers one T cell receptor (beta chain) sequence. Compared with the rest of its sample, this clonotype is medium-sized (0.01 to 0.1%). The target of this receptor is not known. Nothing much larger sits one base from this clone, and base qualities are not available. The sample is drawn from a study of T cell repertoires in aging, cancer and after chemotherapy (dated by TCRdb to the late 2010s). About the study as a whole: Six donor age groups were covered, ranging from 30 or younger up to 70 or older, and each group contained at least three individuals. The cohort comprised 200 to 250 cancer patients, roughly 90 with hematological and fewer than 140 with solid cancers, plus 95 healthy donors as a reference group. The full dataset contained 8.5 million to 10 million TCR reads. In the solid tumor group, paired pre- and post-chemotherapy samples were obtained from brain tumor (glioblastoma) patients receiving temozolomide-based therapy. To look at immunoaging and at how T cells reconstitute after chemotherapy, the study profiled TCR beta repertoires in peripheral blood from both healthy donors and cancer patients.

Rearranged TRB sequences spanning V, D and J segments were amplified by multiplex touch-down PCR using a mixed TRB-A/B primer pool. Two consecutive PCR reactions with Phusion HS II polymerase added Illumina adapters and sample indices to the amplicons. After gel purification with the NucleoSpin Gel and PCR Clean-up kit, the amplicons were checked using Qubit and an Agilent 2100 Bioanalyzer. Sequencing of libraries was carried out on an Illumina MiSeq in 600-cycle, single-indexed, paired-end runs. The authors processed their data as follows. MiXCR versions 2.12 and 3.0.5 were used to process the TRB sequences. A clone was defined as each unique CDR3 nucleotide sequence, and only productive sequences supported by at least two reads were kept. The repertoire metrics were Shannon diversity, evenness, clonality (defined as one minus evenness), and alpha-parameterized diversity profiles covering alpha 0 to 5. The IGoR algorithm was used to calculate generation probabilities of clones in the paired pre- and post-chemotherapy samples. The public reads were run again by TCRdb, first through fastp at Q25 and then through MiXCR, and only productive beta chains were kept. A single entry per CDR3 protein holds the most common genes and DNA from its merged rows. TCRdb, rather than the study authors, made the V and J calls. Present in this sample are some 1,500 distinct CDR3 sequences, 22% of which were seen just once. Of the sample, 7.5% to 9.5% is held by the ten largest clones.

Genomic DNA extracted from peripheral blood, rather than sorted cells or RNA, was used as the source for amplification of TCR beta rearrangements. Study-level results and caveats: Compared with age-matched healthy donors, untreated patients with hematological or solid cancers had significantly lower TCR diversity and higher clonality in blood. An increase in median generation probability over the chemotherapy interval was observed in both cancer cohorts, suggesting that the repertoire was reconstituted through rebound thymic output. In healthy donors, the decline in TCR diversity with age was mainly explained by loss of richness, whereas in cancer patients loss of evenness was also found to contribute. It was noted by the authors that conclusions about immunological memory after chemotherapy cannot be drawn from the repertoire data.

V is clipped by 4 bases and J by 6 bases, and the sequence between their germline boundaries is 11 bases long. The CDR3 contains 13 residues, cysteine and phenylalanine counted. Only CDR3 DNA is held: 39 bases, read in frame from base 1. Reading the germline V gene gives CDR1 SGHDT and CDR2 YYEEEE. The TCR originated in a human donor with a solid tumor. The chain is made from TRBV5-6 and TRBJ2-1; tentative D gene TRBD1, with 5 bases matching. Sequencing used blood. The DNA reads TGTGCCAGCAGCCTGGGGCCTGTCAATGAGCAGTTCTTC. It translates to CASSLGPVNEQFF.